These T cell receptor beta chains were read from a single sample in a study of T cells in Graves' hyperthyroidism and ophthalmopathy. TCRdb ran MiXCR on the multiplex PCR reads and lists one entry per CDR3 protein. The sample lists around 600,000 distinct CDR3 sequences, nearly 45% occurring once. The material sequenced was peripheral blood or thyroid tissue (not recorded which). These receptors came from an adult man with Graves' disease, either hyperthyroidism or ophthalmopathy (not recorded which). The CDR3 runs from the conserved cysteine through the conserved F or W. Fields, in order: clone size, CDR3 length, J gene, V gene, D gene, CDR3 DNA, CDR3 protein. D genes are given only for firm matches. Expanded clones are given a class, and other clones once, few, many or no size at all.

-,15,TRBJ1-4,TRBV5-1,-,TGCGCCAGCAGCTCAGTCACGGCGGGAAATGAAAAACTGTTTTTT,CASSSVTAGNEKLFF
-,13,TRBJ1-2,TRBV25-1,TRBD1,TGTGCCAGCGTCGGACAGGGAAGAGAGGGCTACACCTTC,CASVGQGREGYTF
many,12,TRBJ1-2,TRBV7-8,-,TGTGCCAGCAGCTTAATCTGGGATGGCTACACCTTC,CASSLIWDGYTF
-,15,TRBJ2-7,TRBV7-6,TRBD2,TGTGCCAGCAGTTACACTAGCGGGGGGACCTACGAGCAGTACTTC,CASSYTSGGTYEQYF
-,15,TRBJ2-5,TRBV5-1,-,TGCGCCAGCAGCTTACTACACAAGCCTCAAGAGACCCAGTACTTC,CASSLLHKPQETQYF
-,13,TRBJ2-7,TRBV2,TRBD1,TGTGCCACTGGGACAGGGGAAATCTACGAGCAGTACTTC,CATGTGEIYEQYF
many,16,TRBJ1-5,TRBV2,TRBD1,TGTGCCAGCAGCGTCCCGGGACAGGGGGCTGATCAGCCCCAGCATTTT,CASSVPGQGADQPQHF
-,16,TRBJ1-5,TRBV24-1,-,TGTGCCACCAGTGATTCCGGAAGGAACTTAAATCAGCCCCAGCATTTT,CATSDSGRNLNQPQHF
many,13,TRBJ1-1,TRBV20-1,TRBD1,TGCAGTGTCAGGACAGGATCGAACACTGAAGCTTTCTTT,CSVRTGSNTEAFF
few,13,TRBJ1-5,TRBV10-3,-,TGTGCCATCAGTGGCGGGGGCAATCAGCCCCAGCATTTT,CAISGGGNQPQHF
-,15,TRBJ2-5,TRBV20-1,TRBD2,TGCAGTGCTAGATACAGCGGGGGGCACCAAGAGACCCAGTACTTC,CSARYSGGHQETQYF
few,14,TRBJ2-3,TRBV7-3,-,TGTGCCAGCAGCTTCAGGGACAACACAGATACGCAGTATTTT,CASSFRDNTDTQYF
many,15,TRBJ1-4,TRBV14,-,TGTGCCAGCAGCCAAGTCGAAGGGGTTAATGAAAAACTGTTTTTT,CASSQVEGVNEKLFF
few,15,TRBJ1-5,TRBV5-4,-,TGTGCCAGCAGCTTGGGAGCGGGGGCCAATCAGCCCCAGCATTTT,CASSLGAGANQPQHF
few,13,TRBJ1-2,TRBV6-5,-,TGTGCCAGCAGTTACACCCAGCACTATGGCTACACCTTC,CASSYTQHYGYTF
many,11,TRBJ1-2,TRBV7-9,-,TGTGCCAGCAGCTTAGCGGATGGCTACACCTTC,CASSLADGYTF
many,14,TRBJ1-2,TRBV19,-,TGTGCCAGTAGTATTCCAGGGGTGTACTATGGCTACACCTTC,CASSIPGVYYGYTF
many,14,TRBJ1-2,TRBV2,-,TGTGCCAGCAGTGAAAGGAGGGTAGACTATGGCTACACCTTC,CASSERRVDYGYTF
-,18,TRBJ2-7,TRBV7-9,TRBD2,TGTGCCAGCAGCTTAGCACCCCCGGGACTAGCGGCCTCCTACGAGCAGTACTTC,CASSLAPPGLAASYEQYF
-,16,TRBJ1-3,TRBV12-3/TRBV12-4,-,TGTGCCAGCAGTTTCGGGGCCACGAGCTCTGGAAACACCATATATTTT,CASSFGATSSGNTIYF
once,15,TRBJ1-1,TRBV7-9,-,TGTGCCAGCAGCCCCGCTCGACAGTTGAACACTGAAGCTTTCTTT,CASSPARQLNTEAFF
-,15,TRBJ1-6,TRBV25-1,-,TGTGCCAGCAGTGAAGCCAGGGTATTTAATTCACCCCTCCACTTT,CASSEARVFNSPLHF
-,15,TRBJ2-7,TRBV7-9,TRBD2,TGTGCCAGCAGCCAAGAGCTAGCGGGAGGGTACGAGCAGTACTTC,CASSQELAGGYEQYF
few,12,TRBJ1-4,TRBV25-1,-,TGTGCCAGCAGAGATCTCGGGGAAAAACTGTTTTTT,CASRDLGEKLFF
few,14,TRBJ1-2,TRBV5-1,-,TGCGCCAGCAGCCCCCGGATGGGGGGCTCTGGCTACACCTTC,CASSPRMGGSGYTF
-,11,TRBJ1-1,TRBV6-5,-,TGTGCCGCCGGGGAGAACACTGAAGCTTTCTTT,CAAGENTEAFF
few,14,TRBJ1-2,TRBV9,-,TGTGCCAGCAGCGTAGCGTCGGGCAGTTATGGCTACACCTTC,CASSVASGSYGYTF
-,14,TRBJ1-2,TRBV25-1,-,TGTGCCAGCAGTGAATCTCAGGGCAGTCATGGCTACACCTTC,CASSESQGSHGYTF
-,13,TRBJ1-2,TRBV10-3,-,TGTGCCAGCAGGATTGGACCGAACTATGGCTACACCTTC,CASRIGPNYGYTF
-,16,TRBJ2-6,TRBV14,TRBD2,TGTGCCAGCAGCCAAGATCGACTAGCGGGGGCCAACGTCCTGACTTTC,CASSQDRLAGANVLTF
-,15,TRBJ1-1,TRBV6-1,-,TGTGCCAGCAGTGAACTGAGGGCAATGAACACTGAAGCTTTCTTT,CASSELRAMNTEAFF
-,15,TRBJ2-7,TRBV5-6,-,TGTGCCAGCAGCTCCCTCGACAGTGATACCTACGAGCAGTACTTC,CASSSLDSDTYEQYF
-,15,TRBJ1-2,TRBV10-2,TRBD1,TGTGCCAGCAGCCAAGACGGTACAGGGGCCTATGGCTACACCTTC,CASSQDGTGAYGYTF
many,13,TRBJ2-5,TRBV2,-,TGTGCCAGCAGTGGGGGCTCGTACGAGACCCAGTACTTC,CASSGGSYETQYF
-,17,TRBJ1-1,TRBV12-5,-,TGTGCTAGTGGTTTGGGTAGTCTCGGACACTTGAACACTGAAGCTTTCTTT,CASGLGSLGHLNTEAFF
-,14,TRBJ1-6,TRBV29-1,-,TGCAGCGGTGATGGCAGCTCCTATAATTCACCCCTCCACTTT,CSGDGSSYNSPLHF
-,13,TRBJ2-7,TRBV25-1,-,TGTGCCAGCAGCGCCAATCTCCCCTACGAGCAGTACTTC,CASSANLPYEQYF
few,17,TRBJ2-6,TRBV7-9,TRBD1,TGTGCCAGCAGCCCCGGGACAGGTTCCTCTGGGGCCAACGTCCTGACTTTC,CASSPGTGSSGANVLTF
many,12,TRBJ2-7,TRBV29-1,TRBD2,TGCAGCGTTGACGGGGTGGCGGGGGTCCAGTACTTC,CSVDGVAGVQYF
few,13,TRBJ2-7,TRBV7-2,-,TGTGCCAGCAGTTCCGACGCTGGGTACGAGCAGTACTTC,CASSSDAGYEQYF
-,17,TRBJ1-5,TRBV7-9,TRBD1,TGTGCCAGCAGCGCGACCCGGGACAGGGCCGGCAATCAGCCCCAGCATTTT,CASSATRDRAGNQPQHF
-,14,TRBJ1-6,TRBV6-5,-,TGTGCCAGCCGCCTAGGGGCCAACGATTCACCCCTCCACTTT,CASRLGANDSPLHF